This T cell receptor beta chain is drawn from a study of CD8+ T cells in alopecia areata. Whole-study context: At a dose of 5 to 10 mg twice daily, oral tofacitinib was given to treated patients. Study-wide findings and caveats: Sharing of TCR sequences between patients (possibly for HLA-related reasons) was less clear than in mice.

On this clone: Its specificity is not known.

Extraction of RNA preceded its reverse transcription into cDNA, which served as the sequencing template. Produced via immunoSEQ multiplex PCR; TCRdb's table is partial and in-frame only. The table shows some 200,000 clones, with approximately 60% occurring only once. Between the trimmed V and J ends, which lost 2 bases and 1 base, there was a span of 5 bases. This CDR3 contains 13 residues. The treatment: oral pan-JAK inhibitor, 5-10 mg twice daily. The rearrangement joins TRBV23-1 to TRBJ1-1, with D uncertain. TRBV23-1 is identified as an open reading frame with a role that is uncertain. Material: CD4+ T cells sorted from blood, obtained at week 4, from a patient treated with tofacitinib. The clonotype originates from a human donor with alopecia areata. The CDR3 loop is CASSQPKNTEAFF. In DNA form, the CDR3 reads TGCGCCAGCAGTCAACCCAAGAACACTGAAGCTTTCTTT.